This entry concerns a single T cell receptor beta chain. Its antigen is currently unknown. The data originate from a study of shared clonotypes between healthy human individuals. General study findings and limits: With few donors, the genetic and exposure-history diversity represented was limited. Sharing across a few donors was seen in 4.5% to 5.5% of naive CD4 clonotypes.

Trimming cost V 6 bases and J 0 bases; bases outside gene matches: 18. From germline, CDR1 is LNHDA and CDR2 SQIVND (reference sequence). CDR3 length: 20 residues. Per the original data handling: Filtering was not the same, since immunoSEQ gave junction-only sequences without quality scores. The method was immunoSEQ multiplex PCR; TCRdb's version includes in-frame clones alone and lacks a portion of them. V, J and clone size are taken as reported in that table, and D and trimming were inferred from the DNA itself. The sample contains some 650,000 clones, about 97% of which appear only once. The sequenced material came from naive CD4+ T cells sorted from blood. Sample subset: CD45RA+ positively selected. The source is a woman in her twenties or thirties in good health. This sequence joins TRBV19 and TRBJ2-1, with 9 bases matching TRBD2. The CDR3 nucleotides read TGTGCCAGTAGCCCTGTGATGGGCGGGAGGGCCCCAAGCTCCTACAATGAGCAGTTCTTC. It specifies CASSPVMGGRAPSSYNEQFF.